Shown below are 30 T cell receptor beta chains from a single sample sequenced in a study of blood T cell repertoires in COVID-19. Clones were sequenced by immunoSEQ multiplex PCR, and TCRdb holds only the in-frame ones, with some missing. There are around 250,000 clones in the sample; roughly 88% occur only once, and less than 3% lies in the top ten. The source material was peripheral blood. The receptor source for this set is a woman aged 30 to 39 with active or convalescent COVID-19.

CDR3: CASSLEGGDYGYTF. Here the CDR3 DNA reads TGTGCCAGCAGCTTAGAAGGCGGGGACTATGGCTACACCTTC. The chain recombines TRBV7-9 with TRBJ1-2; D gene uncertain. V lost 1 base and J 3 bases, leaving 9 bases between the germline ends. Germline V gene lookup returns CDR1 SEHNR and CDR2 FQNEAQ (reference sequence). The length of the CDR3 is 14 residues.

The V gene is TRBV27, the J gene TRBJ2-2, with D possibly matching TRBD2 (5 bases). CDR1 MNHEY and CDR2 SMNVEV come from the germline V gene (reference sequence). With 1 base removed from V and 2 bases from J, the gap between germline ends came to 8 bases. This CDR3 spans 15 amino acids. The CDR3 region has the DNA TGTGCCAGCAGTTTATGGAGGACTAACACCGGGGAGCTGTTTTTT. This gives the protein CASSLWRTNTGELFF.

The CDR3 sequence is CASSLARGADGYTF. In DNA form, the CDR3 reads TGCGCCAGCAGCTTGGCCCGGGGGGCTGATGGCTACACCTTC. The gene calls are TRBV5-1 and TRBJ1-2; D may be TRBD1 (6 bases). CDR3 length: 14 amino acids. CDR1 is SGHRS, CDR2 YFSETQ, per germline. The V gene lost 0 bases and the J gene lost 6 bases, with 12 bases spanning the gap. The full variable domain, rest sourced from reference TRBV5-1 and TRBJ1-2, is KAGVTQTPRYLIKTRGQQVTLSCSPISGHRSVSWYQQTPGQGLQFLFEYFSETQRNKGNFPGRFSGRQFSNSRSEMNVSTLELGDSALYLCASSLARGADGYTFGSGTRLTVV.

Note on this clone: Other DNA sequences in this specimen translate into the identical CDR3. For the CDR3, the DNA is TGTGCCAGCAGTCCCGGGACAGGCAATCAGCCCCAGCATTTT. It codes for CASSPGTGNQPQHF. This chain uses TRBV27 with TRBJ1-5, with TRBD1 matching 7 bases. The CDR3 is 14 residues long. The V gene end was trimmed by 5 bases and the J gene end by 2 bases; junction bases not matched to a gene: 3. In germline, CDR1 is MNHEY, CDR2 SMNVEV (reference sequence).

Notes on this clone: Other DNA variants within this sample encode the same CDR3. The J gene is TRBJ2-5, the V gene TRBV7-9, with 10 bases fitting TRBD2. The V gene's germline CDR1 is SEHNR and CDR2 FQNEAQ (reference sequence). Trimming took 5 bases from V and 1 from J; bases not matched to a gene: 4. The CDR3 length is 15 residues. The CDR3: CASSLLAGVQETQYF. Here the CDR3 DNA reads TGTGCCAGCAGCCTGCTAGCGGGGGTCCAAGAGACCCAGTACTTC.

The gene calls are TRBV4-1 and TRBJ1-5, with 11 bases lining up with TRBD1. The V gene end was trimmed by 5 bases and the J gene end by 2 bases; junction bases not matched to a gene: 8. The CDR3 is made up of 17 amino acids. The germline V gene encodes CDR1 MGHRA and CDR2 YSYEKL. Here the CDR3 DNA reads TGCGCCAGCAGCGGTTCCGGGACAGGGGGAGGCAATCAGCCCCAGCATTTT. This sequence encodes CASSGSGTGGGNQPQHF.

This clone was observed a single time. The chain has TRBV3-1 (or the pseudogene TRBV3-2) and TRBJ1-5; D may be TRBD1 (6 bases). Trimming removed 1 base from V and 0 bases from J, with 19 bases in between. Germline V gene lookup returns CDR1 LGHDT and CDR2 YNNKEL (reference sequence). The CDR3 has 19 residues. The CDR3 bases are TGTGCCAGCAGCCAAGGCCTCGGCAGGGGTGTTGATAGCAATCAGCCCCAGCATTTT. Its translation is CASSQGLGRGVDSNQPQHF.

This clone appeared a few times. V gene TRBV10-3 combines with J gene TRBJ2-3, with 11 bases fitting TRBD2. Germline CDR1 is ENHRY and CDR2 is SYGVKD. Trimming took 7 bases from V and 3 from J; bases not matched to a gene: 9. This CDR3 contains 16 residues. CDR3 amino acids: CAITSTSGVGTDTQYF. The CDR3 DNA follows: TGTGCCATCACCTCGACTAGCGGGGTAGGTACAGATACGCAGTATTTT.

The chain couples TRBV6-5 to TRBJ1-5; D possibly corresponds to TRBD1 (6 bases). The CDR3 length is 13 residues. Trimming took off 4 bases at V and 5 bases at J, with 9 bases between the two ends. Germline CDR1 and CDR2: MNHEY and SVGAGI. CDR3 DNA: TGTGCCAGCAGTTGGGGGCCAGATCAGCCCCAGCATTTT. Translating gives CASSWGPDQPQHF.

The rearrangement joins TRBV29-1 to TRBJ1-1; TRBD1 agrees at 8 bases. CDR3 length equals 13 residues. Germline V lookup: CDR1 SQVTM, CDR2 ANQGSEA. V lost 6 bases, J lost 3 bases, and 6 bases stayed unmatched. CDR3 bases: TGCAGCGTACTGACAGGGGAGTACACTGAAGCTTTCTTT. The encoded protein is CSVLTGEYTEAFF.

The chain has TRBV28 and TRBJ1-2; possible D gene TRBD1, 5 bases. CDR3 length equals 15 residues. V was pared by 6 bases and J by 1 base, with 15 bases between. The germline V gene encodes CDR1 MDHEN and CDR2 SYDVKM. This CDR3 is CASRGTSAFNYGYTF. CDR3 sequence (DNA): TGTGCCAGCAGGGGGACTAGTGCTTTTAACTATGGCTACACCTTC.

In its sample, this clone was seen a few times. This chain joins TRBV19 and TRBJ2-4, with TRBD1 matching over 9 bases. Per the germline V gene, CDR1 is LNHDA and CDR2 is SQIVND (reference sequence). This CDR3 is built from 15 residues. J lost 4 bases, V lost 7 bases, and 8 bases had no gene match. The CDR3 spells CASTGRDRDKNIQYF. The CDR3 region has the DNA TGTGCCAGTACAGGAAGGGACAGGGATAAAAACATTCAGTACTTC. Combining the CDR3 with reference TRBV19 and TRBJ2-4 gives the whole variable domain DGGITQSPKYLFRKEGQNVTLSCEQNLNHDAMYWYRQDPGQGLRLIYYSQIVNDFQKGDIAEGYSVSREKKESFPLTVTSAQKNPTAFYLCASTGRDRDKNIQYFGAGTRLSVL.

The V and J genes are TRBV11-2 and TRBJ2-3; 8 bases line up with TRBD2. J gave up 6 bases and V 5 bases, and 13 bases lay outside the gene matches. The CDR3 has 16 amino acids. CDR1 and CDR2 from the germline V gene are SGHAT and FQNNGV. The CDR3 DNA is TGTGCCAGCAGCCGACTAGCGAGGGCCACGGGGGATACGCAGTATTTT. It codes for CASSRLARATGDTQYF.

J is TRBJ1-3 and V is TRBV18, with D possibly being TRBD1 (5 bases). The V gene lost 3 bases and the J gene lost 0 bases, with 18 bases spanning the gap. CDR3 size: 18 residues. Germline CDR1 is KGHSH and CDR2 is LQKENI. CDR3 loop: CASSPLRTTQFSGNTIYF. CDR3 bases: TGTGCCAGCTCACCTCTCAGGACAACACAATTCTCTGGAAACACCATATATTTT.

The chain employs TRBV11-3 and TRBJ2-1; D perhaps matches TRBD1 (5 bases). The germline V gene encodes CDR1 SGHNT and CDR2 YENEEA. The ends were cut back, 6 bases at V and 6 bases at J, with 21 bases in the middle. The CDR3 runs 16 residues. Here the CDR3 DNA reads TGTGCCAGCAGACGCTTAGGGTCAGGGTTGGGCAATGAGCAGTTCTTC. It specifies CASRRLGSGLGNEQFF.

CDR3 residues: CASSLLAGTKETQYF. DNA of the CDR3: TGTGCCAGCAGCTTACTAGCGGGGACAAAAGAGACCCAGTACTTC. The rearrangement links TRBV5-6 to TRBJ2-5, with 10 bases aligning to TRBD2. V shed 2 bases and J 3 bases; nucleotides not matched to a gene: 4. Germline V CDR1 and CDR2: SGHDT, YYEEEE. This CDR3 contains 15 residues.

The chain combines TRBV18 with TRBJ2-7, with TRBD2 matching 11 bases. This CDR3 comprises 14 residues. CDR1 and CDR2 (germline): KGHSH, LQKENI. V was pared by 6 bases and J by 3 bases, with 4 bases of the junction left unmatched. In DNA form, the CDR3 reads TGTGCCAGCTCGTCTAGCGGGGGGAGCTACGAGCAGTACTTC. Amino acid sequence: CASSSSGGSYEQYF.

This clone turned up a few times. The chain combines TRBV7-2 with TRBJ1-6, with D possibly TRBD1 on 6 matching bases. The CDR3 is made up of 16 amino acids. Trimming cost V 0 bases and J 9 bases, with 15 bases left between them. Germline V CDR1 and CDR2: SGHTA, FQGNSA. CDR3 sequence: CASSLAGRGGGSPLHF. The CDR3 DNA reads TGTGCCAGCAGCTTAGCGGGCAGGGGAGGGGGTTCACCCCTCCACTTT.

The chain has TRBV19 and TRBJ1-4; D perhaps matches TRBD1 (5 bases). The length of the CDR3 is 14 residues. Germline V gene lookup returns CDR1 LNHDA and CDR2 SQIVND (reference sequence). Trimming stripped 7 bases from V and 5 bases from J, with 14 bases between. DNA for the CDR3: TGTGCCAGTAAGGGGTTCCGATCGAATGAAAAACTGTTTTTT. It specifies CASKGFRSNEKLFF.

Only a few counts were recorded for this clone. The chain has TRBV28 and TRBJ1-2; D gene ambiguous. CDR3 length: 13 residues. With 4 bases removed from V and 8 bases from J, the gap between germline ends came to 14 bases. Per the germline V gene, CDR1 is MDHEN and CDR2 is SYDVKM. Written as DNA, the CDR3 is TGTGCCAGCAGTTCCGCACCGACTTACGGCTACACCTTC. Protein product: CASSSAPTYGYTF.

This chain connects TRBV5-6 to TRBJ1-2; D is undetermined. V lost 2 bases, J lost 4 bases, and 9 bases lay in between. Per germline, CDR1 SGHDT and CDR2 YYEEEE. The CDR3 loop spans 13 amino acids. The DNA for the CDR3 is TGTGCCAGCAGCTTTAATCGGTTCTATGGCTACACCTTC. Translation gives CASSFNRFYGYTF.

For this clone: The junction departs from germline at one end; a sequencing error may be responsible. The chain uses TRBV3-1 (or the pseudogene TRBV3-2) and TRBJ2-5; D perhaps matches TRBD2 (6 bases). CDR1 LGHDT and CDR2 YNNKEL come from the germline V gene (reference sequence). The CDR3 has 12 amino acids. The CDR3 nucleotides are TGTGCAAGCAGCACACTAGCCGGGACCCAGTACTTC. This gives the protein CASSTLAGTQYF.

The chain has TRBV12-3 or TRBV12-4 and TRBJ1-1; maybe TRBD1 (5 bases). V was cut by 6 bases and J by 5 bases, with 13 bases left in between. CDR3 length: 13 amino acids. CDR3 sequence (DNA): TGTGCCAGCAGACGGCAGGGTGGGACTGAAGCTTTCTTT. Its protein is CASRRQGGTEAFF.

This clone occurred once. This chain uses TRBV15 with TRBJ2-5, with D possibly matching TRBD1 (5 bases). CDR1 and CDR2 from the germline V gene are LNHNV and YYDKDF (reference sequence). The CDR3 totals 15 residues. V dropped 1 base and J dropped 4 bases, with 13 bases sitting between them. CDR3 bases: TGTGCCACCAGCAGAGCGGATTGGGGCGGAGAGACCCAGTACTTC. It translates to CATSRADWGGETQYF.

This sequence joins TRBV2 and TRBJ1-1; the D gene is possibly TRBD1 (6 bases). Germline V gene data show CDR1 as SNHLY and CDR2 as FYNNEI. Deletions cut 10 bases from V and 0 bases from J, with 6 bases between. This CDR3 has 11 residues. Here the CDR3 reads CATGVNTEAFF. The CDR3 nucleotides read TGTGCCACAGGGGTGAACACTGAAGCTTTCTTT.

This clone was picked up a small number of times. The chain uses TRBV7-9 and TRBJ1-2, with D unresolved. Germline V CDR1 and CDR2: SEHNR, FQNEAQ (reference sequence). The CDR3 covers 14 residues. Trimming stripped 1 base from V and 2 bases from J, with 8 bases between. Written as DNA, the CDR3 is TGTGCCAGCAGCTTAGACGGAGGGAACTATGGCTACACCTTC. Encoded protein: CASSLDGGNYGYTF. The full variable domain, with the rest looked up from reference TRBV7-9 and TRBJ1-2, is DTGVSQNPRHKITKRGQNVTFRCDPISEHNRLYWYRQTLGQGPEFLTYFQNEAQLEKSRLLSDRFSAERPKGSFSTLEIQRTEQGDSAMYLCASSLDGGNYGYTFGSGTRLTVV.

The V and J genes are TRBV3-1 (or the pseudogene TRBV3-2) and TRBJ1-2, with a tentative D call TRBD1 (5 bases). V was cut by 2 bases and J by 7 bases, with 14 bases left in between. CDR3 length equals 14 residues. CDR1 and CDR2 (germline): LGHDT, YNNKEL (reference sequence). The CDR3: CASSQPGLWSGYTF. The DNA for the CDR3 is TGTGCCAGCAGCCAACCGGGACTGTGGTCTGGCTACACCTTC.

This chain links TRBV4-2 with TRBJ2-1, with 10 bases matching TRBD2. CDR3 length: 17 residues. Per the germline V gene, CDR1 is LGHNA and CDR2 is YNFKEQ. V lost 0 bases to trimming and J lost 7 bases; unmatched junction nucleotides: 9. As DNA, the CDR3 is TGTGCCAGCAGCCAAGAACCTAGCGGGGGTCCTGGGAATGAGCAGTTCTTC. Its translation is CASSQEPSGGPGNEQFF.

The genes are TRBV21-1 and TRBJ1-5; no check of the table's D call, TRBD1, against the DNA was made. TRBV21-1 is recorded as a pseudogene. The CDR3 totals 18 residues. The CDR3 DNA follows: TGTGCCAGCAGCCCTCGGGACAGGGAGGGCTATAGCAATCAGCCCCAGCATTTT. Its translation: CASSPRDREGYSNQPQHF.

The V and J genes are TRBV10-3 and TRBJ2-2; 7 positions match TRBD1. The CDR3 consists of 13 residues. V dropped 8 bases and J dropped 5; count of bases not matched to a gene: 5. Germline V gene data show CDR1 as ENHRY and CDR2 as SYGVKD. This chain's CDR3 is CAILRQGTGELFF. The CDR3 DNA is TGTGCCATCCTCCGACAGGGAACCGGGGAGCTGTTTTTT.